This T cell receptor (beta chain) was observed in a study of shared clonotypes between healthy human individuals. On the study more broadly: Donors were a couple of women and a few men aged 18 to 49. Researchers assigned three CD4 naive, three CD4 memory, two CD8 naive and one CD8 memory plate to each donor. General study points: A generally larger estimated richness was seen in naive subsets than in memory subsets. Across a handful of donors, naive CD4 shared roughly 5%, naive CD8 around 3.8%, memory CD4 2.3%, memory CD8 about 0.4%.

A word on this clone: Its target is unknown.

V was trimmed by 4 bases and J by 1 base, leaving 14 bases between them. CDR1 and CDR2 from the germline V gene are WSHSY and SAAADI. This CDR3 contains 17 residues. Using immunoSEQ multiplex PCR, the repertoire was profiled, and TCRdb retains in-frame clones only, with some absent. The sample yields just over 2,000,000 clones, 95% seen once. The chain recombines TRBV10-2 with TRBJ2-6, with D uncertain. The clonotype originates from a man between 18 and 29 years old in good health. The sample was naive CD4+ T cells sorted from blood. The subset here: CD45RA+ positively selected. The DNA for the CDR3 is TGCGCCAGCAGTGGTGGCTATGGCATGTCTGGGGCCAACGTCCTGACTTTC. Amino acids: CASSGGYGMSGANVLTF.